The 15 T cell receptor beta chains listed next were all sequenced from one sample in a study of blood T cell repertoires in COVID-19. This table comes from immunoSEQ multiplex PCR, and its TCRdb copy is limited to in-frame clones, with some not included. The sample consists of more than 250,000 clones, roughly 87% of them appearing once. The specimen sequenced was PBMCs or T cells enriched from blood (not recorded which). These receptors were taken from a woman in her 30s who had recovered from COVID-19.

The chain employs TRBV10-2 and TRBJ1-5; 9 nucleotides agree with TRBD1. Germline assignment: CDR1 WSHSY and CDR2 SAAADI. J lost 7 bases, V lost 11 bases, and 6 bases had no gene match. The CDR3 is made up of 12 amino acids. In DNA form, the CDR3 reads TGCGCCGGGGGACAGGGTAAGCAGCCCCAGCATTTT. Translation: CAGGQGKQPQHF.

The J gene is TRBJ2-7, the V gene TRBV20-1; 7 nucleotides line up with TRBD1. Germline values: CDR1 DFQATT, CDR2 SNEGSKA (reference sequence). Trimming removed 3 bases from V and 4 bases from J; junction bases left unmatched: 6. This CDR3 spans 13 amino acids. CDR3 residues: CSASRDRGYEQYF. In DNA form, the CDR3 reads TGCAGTGCTAGTCGGGACAGAGGTTACGAGCAGTACTTC.

CDR3 nucleotide sequence: TGTGCCAGCAGTTTGGGGGCCATTGGCAAAAACATTCAGTACTTC. Translation: CASSLGAIGKNIQYF. The rearrangement joins TRBV28 to TRBJ2-4; possibly TRBD1 for D (6 bases). V was clipped by 3 bases and J by 3 bases, with 12 bases between them. Germline CDR1 and CDR2: MDHEN and SYDVKM. CDR3 length: 15 residues.

This sequence joins TRBV24-1 and TRBJ1-1, with 8 bases identical to TRBD1. The CDR3 has 17 amino acids. Germline V CDR1 and CDR2: KGHDR, SFDVKD. V was pared by 0 bases and J by 4 bases, with 9 bases of the junction left unmatched. The CDR3 DNA follows: TGTGCCACCAGTGATTTGCTCCCGACAGGGGAGATCACTGAAGCTTTCTTT. It specifies CATSDLLPTGEITEAFF.

This clone was detected only a few times. This chain joins TRBV2 and TRBJ1-5, with D perhaps TRBD1 (6 bases). CDR1 SNHLY and CDR2 FYNNEI come from the germline V gene. The CDR3 totals 13 residues. Trimming shortened V by 6 bases and J by 4 bases, and 10 bases separated the two germline ends. CDR3 sequence reads: CASRIGGNQPQHF. DNA for the CDR3: TGTGCCAGCAGAATAGGGGGAAATCAGCCCCAGCATTTT.

Only one count was recorded for this clone. This chain connects TRBV27 to TRBJ1-1, with 7 bases matching TRBD1. The CDR3 has 14 amino acids. Germline CDR1 reads MNHEY; CDR2 reads SMNVEV (reference sequence). Trimming at V came to 5 bases and at J to 4 bases, leaving 7 bases not matched to a gene. The DNA of the CDR3 is TGTGCCAGCAGTGCAACAGGGGTTTCCACTGAAGCTTTCTTT. This translates into CASSATGVSTEAFF.

The CDR3 region is CASSLNGVGEQYF. CDR3 DNA: TGTGCCAGCAGCTTAAACGGGGTGGGAGAGCAGTACTTC. The chain combines TRBV7-2 with TRBJ2-7; D is possibly TRBD2 (5 bases). CDR1 SGHTA and CDR2 FQGNSA come from the germline V gene. Trimming removed 2 bases from V and 7 bases from J, with 12 bases in between. The CDR3 consists of 13 residues.

The J gene is TRBJ1-6, the V gene TRBV21-1; the listed D gene, TRBD1, was not tested against the DNA. TRBV21-1 is a pseudogene segment. CDR3 length: 16 amino acids. DNA of the CDR3: TGTGCCAGCAGCAATAGTAGGGGCCCCAGGGATTCACCCCTCCACTTT. As protein: CASSNSRGPRDSPLHF.

This clone was found once. The chain combines TRBV6-6 with TRBJ2-7, with 11 bases that match TRBD2. The CDR3 is 17 residues long. From germline, CDR1 is MNHNY and CDR2 SVGAGI (reference sequence). V lost 5 bases to trimming and J lost 0 bases; unmatched junction nucleotides: 9. CDR3 sequence (DNA): TGTGCCAGCAGTCGACAGCCTAGCGGGGGGCCCTCCTACGAGCAGTACTTC. Translating gives CASSRQPSGGPSYEQYF.

The rearrangement links TRBV5-1 to TRBJ2-1, with TRBD1 matching 10 bases. Losses at the gene ends were 3 bases for V and 6 bases for J; bases not matched to a gene: 6. This CDR3 is built from 15 residues. Germline CDR1 is SGHRS and CDR2 is YFSETQ. This CDR3 is CASSSRQGAGNEQFF. For the CDR3, the DNA is TGCGCCAGCAGCTCGAGACAGGGGGCTGGCAATGAGCAGTTCTTC. The variable domain in full, with the rest retrieved from reference TRBV5-1 and TRBJ2-1, is KAGVTQTPRYLIKTRGQQVTLSCSPISGHRSVSWYQQTPGQGLQFLFEYFSETQRNKGNFPGRFSGRQFSNSRSEMNVSTLELGDSALYLCASSSRQGAGNEQFFGPGTRLTVL.

J is TRBJ2-1 and V is TRBV24-1; the D is unclear. Germline CDR1 and CDR2: KGHDR and SFDVKD. CDR3 length: 13 residues. V was cut by 9 bases and J by 5 bases, with 13 bases left in between. The CDR3 is CATFRWADNEQFF. As DNA, the CDR3 is TGTGCCACCTTTCGATGGGCCGACAATGAGCAGTTCTTC.

The CDR3 protein is CASSPPQGLGLHGYTF. The CDR3, as DNA: TGTGCCAGTAGTCCCCCACAGGGCCTTGGCCTCCACGGCTACACCTTC. This chain joins TRBV19 and TRBJ1-2; D may be TRBD1 (6 bases). The CDR3 consists of 16 residues. Germline lookup yields CDR1 LNHDA and CDR2 SQIVND (reference sequence). Trimming took off 5 bases at V and 8 bases at J, with 24 bases between the two ends. The entire variable domain, with the rest obtained from reference TRBV19 and TRBJ1-2, is as follows: DGGITQSPKYLFRKEGQNVTLSCEQNLNHDAMYWYRQDPGQGLRLIYYSQIVNDFQKGDIAEGYSVSREKKESFPLTVTSAQKNPTAFYLCASSPPQGLGLHGYTFGSGTRLTVV.

The V and J genes are TRBV7-2 and TRBJ2-7, with 11 bases matching TRBD1. There are 16 residues in the CDR3. Looked up from germline, CDR1 is SGHTA and CDR2 is FQGNSA. V lost 5 bases to trimming and J lost 1 base; unmatched junction nucleotides: 7. CDR3: CASSRGQGAQSYEQYF. As DNA, the CDR3 is TGTGCCAGCAGCCGCGGACAGGGGGCGCAGTCCTACGAGCAGTACTTC.

The chain couples TRBV2 to TRBJ2-2; possible D gene TRBD2, 6 bases. The CDR3 covers 14 residues. V dropped 7 bases and J dropped 6 bases, with 15 bases sitting between them. CDR1 and CDR2 (germline): SNHLY, FYNNEI. Here the CDR3 DNA reads TGTGCCAGCACGCGACTAGGTGTCCCCGGGGAGCTGTTTTTT. It translates to CASTRLGVPGELFF.

V and J are TRBV6-5 and TRBJ1-2; TRBD1 matches at 8 bases. Germline assignment: CDR1 MNHEY and CDR2 SVGAGI. The ends lost 6 bases at V and 6 bases at J; junction bases unmatched: 6. The CDR3 is made up of 13 amino acids. The CDR3 sequence is CASRDRGRDGYTF. The DNA for the CDR3 is TGTGCCAGCAGAGACAGGGGAAGGGATGGCTACACCTTC.